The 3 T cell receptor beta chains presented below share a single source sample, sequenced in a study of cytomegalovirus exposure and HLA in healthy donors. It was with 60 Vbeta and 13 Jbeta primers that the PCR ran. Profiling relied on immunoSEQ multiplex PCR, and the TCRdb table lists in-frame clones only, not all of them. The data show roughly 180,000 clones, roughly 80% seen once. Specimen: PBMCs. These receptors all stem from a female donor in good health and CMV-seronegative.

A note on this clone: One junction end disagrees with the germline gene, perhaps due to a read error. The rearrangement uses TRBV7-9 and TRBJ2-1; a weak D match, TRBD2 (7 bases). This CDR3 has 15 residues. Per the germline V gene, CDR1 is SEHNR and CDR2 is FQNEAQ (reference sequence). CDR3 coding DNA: TGTTCCAGCAGCTTAGGGGGGGGTCCCTACAATGAGCAGTTCTTC. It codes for CSSSLGGGPYNEQFF.

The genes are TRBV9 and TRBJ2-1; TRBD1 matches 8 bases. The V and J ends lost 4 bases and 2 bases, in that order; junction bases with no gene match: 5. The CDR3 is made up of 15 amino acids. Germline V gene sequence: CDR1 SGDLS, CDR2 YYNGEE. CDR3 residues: CASSMNRGAYNEQFF. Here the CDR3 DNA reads TGTGCCAGCAGCATGAACAGGGGGGCCTACAATGAGCAGTTCTTC.

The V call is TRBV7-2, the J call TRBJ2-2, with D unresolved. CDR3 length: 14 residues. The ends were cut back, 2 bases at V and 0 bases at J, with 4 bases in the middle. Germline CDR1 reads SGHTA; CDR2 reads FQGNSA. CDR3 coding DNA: TGTGCCAGCAGCTTACGGGCGAACACCGGGGAGCTGTTTTTT. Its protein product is CASSLRANTGELFF.